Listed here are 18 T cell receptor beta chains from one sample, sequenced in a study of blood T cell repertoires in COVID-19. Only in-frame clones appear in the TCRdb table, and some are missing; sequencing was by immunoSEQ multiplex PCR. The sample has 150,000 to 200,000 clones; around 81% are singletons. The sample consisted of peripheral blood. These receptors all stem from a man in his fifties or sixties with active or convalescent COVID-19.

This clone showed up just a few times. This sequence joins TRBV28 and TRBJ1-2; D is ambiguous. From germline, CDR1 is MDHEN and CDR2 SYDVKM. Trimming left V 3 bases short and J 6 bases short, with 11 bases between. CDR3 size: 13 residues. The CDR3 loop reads CASSFWRADGYTF. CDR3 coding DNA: TGTGCCAGCAGTTTCTGGCGGGCCGATGGCTACACCTTC.

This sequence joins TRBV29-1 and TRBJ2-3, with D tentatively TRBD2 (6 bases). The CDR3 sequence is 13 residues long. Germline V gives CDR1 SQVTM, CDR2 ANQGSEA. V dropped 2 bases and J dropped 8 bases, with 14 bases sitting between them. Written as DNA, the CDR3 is TGCAGCGTTGAACCCGGAGCCGGGGGTACGCAGTATTTT. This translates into CSVEPGAGGTQYF.

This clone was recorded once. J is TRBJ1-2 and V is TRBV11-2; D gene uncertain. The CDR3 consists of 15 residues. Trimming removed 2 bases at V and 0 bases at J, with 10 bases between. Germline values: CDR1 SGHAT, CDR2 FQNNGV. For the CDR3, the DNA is TGTGCCAGCAGCTTACGGCGGGGTGCTAACTATGGCTACACCTTC. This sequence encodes CASSLRRGANYGYTF. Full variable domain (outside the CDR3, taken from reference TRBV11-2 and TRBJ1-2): EAGVAQSPRYKIIEKRQSVAFWCNPISGHATLYWYQQILGQGPKLLIQFQNNGVVDDSQLPKDRFSAERLKGVDSTLKIQPAKLEDSAVYLCASSLRRGANYGYTFGSGTRLTVV.

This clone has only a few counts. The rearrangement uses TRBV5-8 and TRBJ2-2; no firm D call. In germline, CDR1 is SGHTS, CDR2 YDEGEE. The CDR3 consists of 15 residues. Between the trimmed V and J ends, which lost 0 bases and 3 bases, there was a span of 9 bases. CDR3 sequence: CASSLALGYTGELFF. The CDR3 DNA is TGTGCCAGCAGCTTGGCTCTAGGTTACACCGGGGAGCTGTTTTTT.

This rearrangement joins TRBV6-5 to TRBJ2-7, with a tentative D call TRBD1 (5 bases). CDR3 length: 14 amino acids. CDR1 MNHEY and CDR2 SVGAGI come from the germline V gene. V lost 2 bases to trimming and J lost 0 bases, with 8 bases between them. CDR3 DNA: TGTGCCAGCAGTTACCAGACAGCCTCCTACGAGCAGTACTTC. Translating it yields CASSYQTASYEQYF.

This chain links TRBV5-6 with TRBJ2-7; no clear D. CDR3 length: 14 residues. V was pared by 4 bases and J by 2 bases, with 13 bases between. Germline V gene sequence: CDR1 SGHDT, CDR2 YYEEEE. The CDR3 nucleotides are TGTGCCAGCAGCCCGGTCGACTCAGCCTACGAGCAGTACTTC. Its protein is CASSPVDSAYEQYF.

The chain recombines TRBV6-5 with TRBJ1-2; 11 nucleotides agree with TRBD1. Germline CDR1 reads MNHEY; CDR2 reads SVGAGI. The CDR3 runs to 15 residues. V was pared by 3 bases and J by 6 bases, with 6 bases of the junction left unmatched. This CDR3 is CASSYRDRGVNGYTF. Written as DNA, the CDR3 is TGTGCCAGCAGTTATCGGGACAGGGGGGTCAATGGCTACACCTTC.

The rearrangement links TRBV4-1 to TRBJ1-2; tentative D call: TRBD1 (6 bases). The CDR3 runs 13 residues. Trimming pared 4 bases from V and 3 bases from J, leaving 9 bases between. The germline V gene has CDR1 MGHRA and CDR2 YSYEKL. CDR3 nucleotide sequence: TGCGCCAGCAGCCCCAGGGGAGACTATGGCTACACCTTC. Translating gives CASSPRGDYGYTF.

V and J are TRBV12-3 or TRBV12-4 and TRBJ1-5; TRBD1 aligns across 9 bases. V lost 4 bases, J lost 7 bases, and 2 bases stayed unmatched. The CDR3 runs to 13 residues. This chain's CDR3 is CASSSQGAQPQHF. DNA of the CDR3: TGTGCCAGCAGTTCACAGGGGGCGCAGCCCCAGCATTTT.

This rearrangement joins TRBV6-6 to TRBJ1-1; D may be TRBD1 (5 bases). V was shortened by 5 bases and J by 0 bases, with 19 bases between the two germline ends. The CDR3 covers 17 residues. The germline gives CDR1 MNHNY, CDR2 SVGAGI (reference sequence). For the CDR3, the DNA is TGTGCCAGCAGTCCATCCGGGGGGGTTCCCATGAACACTGAAGCTTTCTTT. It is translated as CASSPSGGVPMNTEAFF.

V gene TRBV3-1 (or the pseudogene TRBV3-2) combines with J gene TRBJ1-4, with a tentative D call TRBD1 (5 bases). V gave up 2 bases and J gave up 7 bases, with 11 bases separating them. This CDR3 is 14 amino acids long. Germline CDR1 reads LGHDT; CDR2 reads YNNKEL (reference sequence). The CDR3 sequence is CASSQRRGSEKLFF. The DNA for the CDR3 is TGTGCCAGCAGCCAACGAAGGGGTTCTGAAAAACTGTTTTTT.

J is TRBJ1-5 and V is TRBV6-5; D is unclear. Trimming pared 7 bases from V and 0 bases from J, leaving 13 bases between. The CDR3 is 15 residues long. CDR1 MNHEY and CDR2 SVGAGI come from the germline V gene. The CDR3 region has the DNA TGTGCCAGCACGGTGACACCTAATAGCAATCAGCCCCAGCATTTT. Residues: CASTVTPNSNQPQHF.

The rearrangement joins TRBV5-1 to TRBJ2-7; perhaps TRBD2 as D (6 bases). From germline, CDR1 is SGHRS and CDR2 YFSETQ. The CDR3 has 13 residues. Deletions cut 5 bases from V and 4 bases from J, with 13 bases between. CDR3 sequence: CASSGTPVYEQYF. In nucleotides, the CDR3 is TGCGCCAGCAGTGGGACTCCCGTTTACGAGCAGTACTTC.

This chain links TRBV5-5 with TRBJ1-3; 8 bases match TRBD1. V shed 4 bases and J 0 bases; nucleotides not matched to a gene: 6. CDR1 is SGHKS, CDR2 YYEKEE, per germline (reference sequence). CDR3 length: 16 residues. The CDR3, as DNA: TGTGCCAGCAGCCTGGGACAGGCGCGCTCTGGAAACACCATATATTTT. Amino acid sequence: CASSLGQARSGNTIYF.

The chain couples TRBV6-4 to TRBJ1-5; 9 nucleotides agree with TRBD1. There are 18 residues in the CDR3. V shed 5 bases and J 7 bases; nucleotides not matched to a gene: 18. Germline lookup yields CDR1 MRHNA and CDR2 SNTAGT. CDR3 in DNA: TGTGCCAGCAGTAACCGGGACAGGGAAGGCGGGAGAGACCAGCCCCAGCATTTT. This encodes CASSNRDREGGRDQPQHF.

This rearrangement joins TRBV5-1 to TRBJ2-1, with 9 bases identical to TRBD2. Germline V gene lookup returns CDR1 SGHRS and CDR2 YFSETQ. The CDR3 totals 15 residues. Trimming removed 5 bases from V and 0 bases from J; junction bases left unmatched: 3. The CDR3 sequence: CASSRLADSYNEQFF. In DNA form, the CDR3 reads TGCGCCAGCAGTCGACTAGCGGACTCCTACAATGAGCAGTTCTTC.

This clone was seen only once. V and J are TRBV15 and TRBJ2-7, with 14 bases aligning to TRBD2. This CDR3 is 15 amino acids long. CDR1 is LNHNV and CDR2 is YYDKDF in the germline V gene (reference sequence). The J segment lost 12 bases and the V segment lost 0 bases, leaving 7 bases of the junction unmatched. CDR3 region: CATSRDIGTSGRWYF. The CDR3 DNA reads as TGTGCCACCAGCAGAGACATCGGGACTAGCGGGAGATGGTACTTC.

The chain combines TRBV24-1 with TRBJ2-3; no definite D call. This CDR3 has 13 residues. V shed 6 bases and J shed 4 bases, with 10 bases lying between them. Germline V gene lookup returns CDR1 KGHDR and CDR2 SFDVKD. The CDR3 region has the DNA TGTGCCACCAGTCGGCGGATGGCAGATACGCAGTATTTT. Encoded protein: CATSRRMADTQYF.